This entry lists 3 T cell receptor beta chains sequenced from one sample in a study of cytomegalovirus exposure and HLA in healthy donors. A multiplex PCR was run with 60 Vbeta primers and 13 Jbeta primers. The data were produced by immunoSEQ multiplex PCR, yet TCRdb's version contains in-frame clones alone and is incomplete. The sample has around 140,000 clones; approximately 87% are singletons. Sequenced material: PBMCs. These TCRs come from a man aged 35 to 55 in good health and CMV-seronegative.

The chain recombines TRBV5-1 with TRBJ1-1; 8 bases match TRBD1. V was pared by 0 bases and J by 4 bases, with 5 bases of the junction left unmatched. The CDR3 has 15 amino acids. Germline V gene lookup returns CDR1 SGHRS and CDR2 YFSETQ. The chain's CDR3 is CASSLAGQGITEAFF. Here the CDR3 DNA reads TGCGCCAGCAGCTTGGCTGGACAGGGAATCACTGAAGCTTTCTTT.

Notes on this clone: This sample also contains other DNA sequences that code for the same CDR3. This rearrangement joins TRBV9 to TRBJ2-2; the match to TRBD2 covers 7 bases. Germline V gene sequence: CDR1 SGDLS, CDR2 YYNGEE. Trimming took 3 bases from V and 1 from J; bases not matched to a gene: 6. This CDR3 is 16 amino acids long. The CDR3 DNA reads TGTGCCAGCAGCGCGGGAGGTTACCTGAACACCGGGGAGCTGTTTTTT. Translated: CASSAGGYLNTGELFF.

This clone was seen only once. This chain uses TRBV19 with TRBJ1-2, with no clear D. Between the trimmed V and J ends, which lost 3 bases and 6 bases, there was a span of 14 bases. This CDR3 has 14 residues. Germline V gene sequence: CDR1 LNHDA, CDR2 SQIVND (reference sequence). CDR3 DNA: TGTGCCAGTAGTATCCCCGCCTCAGTCGATGGCTACACCTTC. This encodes CASSIPASVDGYTF.